The text below deals with one TCR beta chain. This CDR3 has 13 residues. Trimming took 3 bases from V and 2 from J, leaving 7 bases between them. Germline V CDR1 and CDR2: MNHEY, SVGAGI. The record originates from a study of T-cell memory formation after mild COVID-19. TCRdb called the 5' RACE reads again in MiXCR, with one record for every CDR3 protein. The sample has roughly 170,000 distinct CDR3 sequences, around 21% seen once. This clonotype was obtained from an adult woman who had mild COVID-19 (a few samples of this study predate the infection). Cell type and time point are not known. The chain links TRBV6-5 to TRBJ1-2, with no clear D. Sequenced: PBMCs or a T cell subset sorted from them (not recorded which). This chain's CDR3 is CASSYFGNYGYTF. CDR3 in DNA: TGTGCCAGCAGTTATTTCGGAAACTATGGCTACACCTTC.